This T cell receptor beta chain emerged from a study of T cell changes during pregnancy in multiple sclerosis. Method: immunoSEQ multiplex PCR; TCRdb's copy keeps in-frame clones and lacks some. The sample carries more than 30,000 clones, about 89% recorded once. CDR1 and CDR2 from the germline V gene are MNHNS and SASEGT. V lost 1 base and J 5 bases, leaving 11 bases between the germline ends. CDR3 size: 14 residues. The sequence was collected from a female donor in good health, enrolled as a control in a pregnancy study. The input for sequencing was CD4+ T cells from peripheral blood mononuclear cells, taken in the third trimester of pregnancy. The V gene is TRBV6-1, the J gene TRBJ1-1; a weak D match, TRBD1 (6 bases). CDR3 in DNA: TGTGCCAGCAGTGAAGGAGACAGGTGGACTGAAGCTTTCTTT. Translating it yields CASSEGDRWTEAFF.